This T cell receptor beta chain emerged from a study of T cell repertoires in cytomegalovirus infection. About the research overall: Indicated by public TCR beta signatures were CMV infection and matching HLA type. Study-wide results and limits: Dominating the ex vivo response were TCR beta clonotypes that were CMV-specific and HLA-C-restricted. Summed frequency of shared TCR beta families picked out CMV carriers who also had the relevant HLA.

V lost 2 bases and J lost 3, with 4 bases in between. Germline assignment: CDR1 SEHNR and CDR2 FQNEAQ (reference sequence). This CDR3 region has 13 residues. MiXCR, run by TCRdb on the reads, gives a single entry per CDR3 protein. There are approximately 500,000 distinct CDR3 sequences in the sample; approximately 11% occur only once, and roughly 10% lies in the top ten. This clonotype was recorded many times. Its antigen remains unknown. The chain uses TRBV7-9 and TRBJ2-2; no clear D gene. Sequencing used PBMCs. The TCR sequence derives from a human donor in good health (CMV status not recorded). Some clones in this sample may be carry-over from other donors' samples. The DNA for the CDR3 is TGTGCCAGCAGCTTATCGGACACCGGGGAGCTGTTTTTT. This encodes CASSLSDTGELFF.